This entry lists 20 T cell receptor beta chains sequenced from one sample in a study of blood T cell repertoires in COVID-19 (dated by TCRdb to about 2020). Library creation used the immunoSEQ multiplex PCR assay. As stored in TCRdb, this immuneACCESS dataset retains in-frame rearrangements with V and J assigned. A fraction of the clones does not appear; measured against another copy, unresolved V genes explain less than half of the discrepancy, and the remainder lacks a known reason. This sample lists 270,000 or so clones; 84% were detected once. The ten largest account for around 7.8% of the sample. The sequenced material came from peripheral blood. These receptors came from a human donor in a cohort sampled during active COVID-19.

The chain carries TRBV6-4 and TRBJ1-6; weak D call: TRBD1 (5 bases). Looked up from germline, CDR1 is MRHNA and CDR2 is SNTAGT. Between the trimmed V and J ends, which lost 5 bases and 9 bases, there was a span of 17 bases. This CDR3 is built from 15 residues. The DNA of the CDR3 is TGTGCCAGCAGTTCCACCGCGGCCCAGGGTTCACCCCTCCACTTT. It yields the protein CASSSTAAQGSPLHF.

The chain combines TRBV5-1 with TRBJ1-1; D is perhaps TRBD1 (6 bases). V was shortened by 0 bases and J by 2 bases, with 14 bases between the two germline ends. CDR3 length equals 16 residues. Germline CDR1 and CDR2: SGHRS and YFSETQ. The CDR3 nucleotides read TGCGCCAGCAGCTTGGCGGTGAGGGGGACCAACACTGAAGCTTTCTTT. This encodes CASSLAVRGTNTEAFF.

The chain has TRBV11-2 and TRBJ2-1; TRBD1 aligns across 12 bases. The V and J ends lost 2 bases and 6 bases, in that order; junction bases with no gene match: 8. This CDR3 region has 17 residues. The germline CDR1 and CDR2 sequences are SGHAT and FQNNGV. CDR3 sequence (DNA): TGTGCCAGCAGCTTAAGGAGGGGACAGGGGGCAAGCAATGAGCAGTTCTTC. Translated, it gives CASSLRRGQGASNEQFF.

In DNA form, the CDR3 reads TGTGCCAGCTCACCCCCAGGGGGACACTCTGGAAACACCATATATTTT. This translates into CASSPPGGHSGNTIYF. The chain uses TRBV18 and TRBJ1-3; 7 bases are a match to TRBD1. Germline lookup yields CDR1 KGHSH and CDR2 LQKENI. With V trimmed by 3 bases and J by 0 bases, 5 bases remained unmatched. There are 16 residues in the CDR3.

The chain couples TRBV5-4 to TRBJ1-1; 7 bases map to TRBD1. The CDR3 loop spans 14 amino acids. J lost 4 bases, V lost 4 bases, and 7 bases had no gene match. Germline V CDR1 and CDR2: SGHNT, YYREEE (reference sequence). CDR3 residues: CASSLRGQGTEAFF. DNA for the CDR3: TGTGCCAGCAGCCTGAGGGGGCAGGGCACTGAAGCTTTCTTT.

The V call is TRBV7-3, the J call TRBJ2-3; perhaps TRBD2 as D (6 bases). Germline values: CDR1 SGHTA, CDR2 FQGTGA. V lost 5 bases and J 2 bases, leaving 14 bases between the germline ends. The CDR3 is made up of 15 amino acids. CDR3 protein: CASSPNGGYTDTQYF. DNA for the CDR3: TGTGCCAGCAGCCCAAACGGGGGTTACACAGATACGCAGTATTTT.

The rearrangement joins TRBV20-1 to TRBJ2-7; TRBD2 is a possible D gene (5 bases). CDR1 and CDR2 from the germline V gene are DFQATT and SNEGSKA (reference sequence). V lost 3 bases and J 3 bases, leaving 21 bases between the germline ends. CDR3 length equals 16 residues. Here the CDR3 reads CSASEIMRLAGYEQYF. The CDR3 DNA reads as TGCAGTGCTAGTGAAATTATGCGGCTAGCCGGCTACGAGCAGTACTTC.

The chain recombines TRBV7-2 with TRBJ2-7; D might be TRBD1 (5 bases). The CDR3 consists of 13 residues. Germline V gene data show CDR1 as SGHTA and CDR2 as FQGNSA. The V end lost 6 bases, the J end lost 3 bases, and 12 bases lay between the germline ends. The CDR3 region is CASRERRGYEQYF. DNA for the CDR3: TGTGCCAGCAGGGAGAGAAGGGGCTACGAGCAGTACTTC.

The chain recombines TRBV11-2 with TRBJ1-2; D unclear. This CDR3 spans 16 amino acids. V was shortened by 5 bases and J by 5 bases, with 21 bases between the two germline ends. CDR1 is SGHAT, CDR2 FQNNGV, per germline. The chain's CDR3 is CASSPEGLAGVYGYTF. The CDR3 bases are TGTGCCAGCAGCCCAGAGGGCCTAGCGGGCGTATATGGCTACACCTTC.

The chain combines TRBV27 with TRBJ2-7, with TRBD2 matching over 7 bases. The CDR3 length is 15 residues. The V segment lost 0 bases and the J segment 2 bases; nucleotides outside the gene matches: 4. From germline, CDR1 is MNHEY and CDR2 SMNVEV (reference sequence). CDR3 in DNA: TGTGCCAGCAGTTTATCGGGGGAGGGGACCTACGAGCAGTACTTC. Its translation is CASSLSGEGTYEQYF.

The chain has TRBV5-1 and TRBJ2-2, with D tentatively TRBD1 (5 bases). The V gene's germline CDR1 is SGHRS and CDR2 YFSETQ. Trimming removed 5 bases at V and 4 bases at J, with 15 bases between. The CDR3 loop spans 15 amino acids. The CDR3 coding sequence is TGCGCCAGCAGACTTCAGGGCAGTTCCACCGGGGAGCTGTTTTTT. It codes for CASRLQGSSTGELFF.

V usage is TRBV2 and J usage is TRBJ2-7; TRBD2 matches 8 bases. Germline CDR1 reads SNHLY; CDR2 reads FYNNEI. The CDR3 runs to 17 residues. Unmatched junction bases numbered 13, after V lost 3 bases and J lost 3 bases. The CDR3 DNA reads TGTGCCAGCAGTGAGTTTGGCGGGGGGCCCCCAAGCTACGAGCAGTACTTC. Translating it yields CASSEFGGGPPSYEQYF. Combining the CDR3 with reference TRBV2 and TRBJ2-7 gives the whole variable domain EPEVTQTPSHQVTQMGQEVILRCVPISNHLYFYWYRQILGQKVEFLVSFYNNEISEKSEIFDDQFSVERPDGSNFTLKIRSTKLEDSAMYFCASSEFGGGPPSYEQYFGPGTRLTVT.

The chain couples TRBV25-1 to TRBJ1-5, with no clear D. V dropped 4 bases and J dropped 10 bases, with 11 bases sitting between them. Germline assignment: CDR1 MGHDK and CDR2 SYGVNS. The CDR3 length is 12 residues. The CDR3 reads CASSVTGVPQHF. Written as DNA, the CDR3 is TGTGCCAGCAGTGTCACCGGAGTACCCCAGCATTTT.

The chain combines TRBV9 with TRBJ2-7; 8 bases fit TRBD2. Germline V gene lookup returns CDR1 SGDLS and CDR2 YYNGEE. This CDR3 has 13 residues. Trimming took 4 bases from V and 7 from J; bases not matched to a gene: 7. CDR3 amino acids: CASSREGVWEQYF. The CDR3 bases are TGTGCCAGCAGCCGGGAGGGGGTCTGGGAGCAGTACTTC.

The V and J genes are TRBV18 and TRBJ2-1, with 7 bases matching TRBD1. CDR3 size: 15 residues. Germline V gives CDR1 KGHSH, CDR2 LQKENI. V lost 1 base and J lost 4; bases outside the gene matches: 4. CDR3 loop: CASSPQGAGYNEQFF. The CDR3 DNA reads TGTGCCAGCTCACCACAGGGGGCAGGTTACAATGAGCAGTTCTTC.

The count of this clone is one. This chain links TRBV11-3 with TRBJ2-1, with TRBD2 matching over 14 bases. The CDR3 spans 16 residues. Germline loops: CDR1 SGHNT, CDR2 YENEEA. The V segment lost 5 bases and the J segment 6 bases; nucleotides outside the gene matches: 6. CDR3 nucleotides: TGTGCCAGCAGCCCGAGGACTAGCGGGGGGACCAATGAGCAGTTCTTC. This codes for CASSPRTSGGTNEQFF.

CDR3 residues: CASSPPGALSYEQYF. The CDR3 DNA is TGTGCCAGCTCACCACCGGGAGCCCTGTCCTACGAGCAGTACTTC. The gene calls are TRBV18 and TRBJ2-7; tentatively, D is TRBD2 (5 bases). This CDR3 is 15 amino acids long. The V gene's germline CDR1 is KGHSH and CDR2 LQKENI. Trimming removed 0 bases from V and 1 base from J, with 10 bases in between.

This chain joins TRBV27 and TRBJ2-1; no firm D call. Looked up from germline, CDR1 is MNHEY and CDR2 is SMNVEV (reference sequence). The V end was cut by 6 bases, the J end by 7 bases, with 19 bases between. There are 15 residues in the CDR3. In nucleotides, the CDR3 is TGTGCCAGCAGGGAGAACACCCCACCTAAGAATGAGCAGTTCTTC. Translation: CASRENTPPKNEQFF.

The rearrangement uses TRBV24-1 and TRBJ2-3; D uncertain. Germline loops: CDR1 KGHDR, CDR2 SFDVKD. Trimming shortened V by 3 bases and J by 1 base, and 10 bases separated the two germline ends. This CDR3 is 15 amino acids long. In nucleotides, the CDR3 is TGTGCCACCAGTGATCCAGGATCTGGCACAGATACGCAGTATTTT. It is translated as CATSDPGSGTDTQYF.

V is TRBV6-6 and J is TRBJ1-2, with 10 bases identical to TRBD1. Losses at the gene ends were 5 bases for V and 6 bases for J; bases not matched to a gene: 15. The CDR3 extends over 17 amino acids. Germline V lookup: CDR1 MNHNY, CDR2 SVGAGI (reference sequence). CDR3 amino acids: CASSGSRTGQGWDGYTF. CDR3 nucleotides: TGTGCCAGCAGTGGATCGAGAACGGGACAGGGGTGGGATGGCTACACCTTC.